This T cell receptor beta chain is from a study of blood T cell repertoires in COVID-19. About the research overall: Material from acute and convalescent COVID-19 was sourced from the United States, Italy and Spain. From T cells, B-cell-depleted T cells, or PBMCs came the material, which was cDNA or gDNA.

Original handling: Reference gene primer amplification gave estimated nucleated cell counts. The repertoire was sequenced with immunoSEQ multiplex PCR; TCRdb's copy has only in-frame clones and lacks some. The V and J calls and clone size are taken from that table; D and trimming were inferred from the DNA. In the table there are some 190,000 clones, about 88% of which are singletons. There are 17 residues in the CDR3. Per germline, CDR1 LNHDA and CDR2 SQIVND (reference sequence). V shed 4 bases and J shed 6 bases, with 21 bases lying between them. The sample comprised peripheral blood. The sequence came from a human donor in a cohort sampled during active COVID-19. This chain joins TRBV19 and TRBJ2-2, with D perhaps matching TRBD1 (5 bases). The CDR3 coding sequence is TGTGCCAGTAGTACGGATTACAGGAAAAAGAAGTCCGGGGAGCTGTTTTTT. It specifies CASSTDYRKKKSGELFF.